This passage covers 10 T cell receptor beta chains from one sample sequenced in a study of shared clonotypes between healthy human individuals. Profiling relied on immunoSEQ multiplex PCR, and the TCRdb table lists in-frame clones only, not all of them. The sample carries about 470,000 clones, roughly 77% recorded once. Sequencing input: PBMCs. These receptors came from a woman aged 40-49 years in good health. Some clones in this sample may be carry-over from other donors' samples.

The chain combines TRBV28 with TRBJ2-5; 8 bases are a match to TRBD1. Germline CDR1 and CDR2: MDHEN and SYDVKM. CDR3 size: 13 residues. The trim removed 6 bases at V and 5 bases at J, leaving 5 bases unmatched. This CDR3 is CASRLQGEETQYF. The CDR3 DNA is TGTGCCAGCAGGCTACAGGGGGAGGAGACCCAGTACTTC.

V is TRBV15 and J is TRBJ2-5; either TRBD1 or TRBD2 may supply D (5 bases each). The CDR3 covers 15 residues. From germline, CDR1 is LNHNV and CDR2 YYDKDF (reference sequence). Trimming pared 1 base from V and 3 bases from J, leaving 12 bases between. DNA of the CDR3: TGTGCCACCAGCAGAGTTGACAGAGGGGAAGAGACCCAGTACTTC. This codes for CATSRVDRGEETQYF.

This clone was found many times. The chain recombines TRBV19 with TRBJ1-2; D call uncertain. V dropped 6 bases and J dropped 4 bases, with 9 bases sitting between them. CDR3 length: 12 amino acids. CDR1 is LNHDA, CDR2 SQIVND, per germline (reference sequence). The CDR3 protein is CASSTNFYGYTF. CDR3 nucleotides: TGTGCCAGTAGCACTAATTTCTATGGCTACACCTTC.

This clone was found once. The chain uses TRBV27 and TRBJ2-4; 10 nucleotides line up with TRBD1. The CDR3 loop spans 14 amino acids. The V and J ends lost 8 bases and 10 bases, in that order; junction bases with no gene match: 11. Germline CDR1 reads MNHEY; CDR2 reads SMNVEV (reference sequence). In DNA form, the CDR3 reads TGTGCCAGCCATATGACAGGGGGCTCCGGGATTCAGTACTTC. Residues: CASHMTGGSGIQYF.

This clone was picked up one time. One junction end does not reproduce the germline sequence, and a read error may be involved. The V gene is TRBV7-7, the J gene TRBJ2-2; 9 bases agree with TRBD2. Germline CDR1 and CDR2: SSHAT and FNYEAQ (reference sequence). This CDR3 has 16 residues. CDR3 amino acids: CASSRGLATNTGELFF. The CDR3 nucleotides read TGTGCTAGCAGCCGCGGACTAGCGACTAACACCGGGGAGCTGTTTTTT.

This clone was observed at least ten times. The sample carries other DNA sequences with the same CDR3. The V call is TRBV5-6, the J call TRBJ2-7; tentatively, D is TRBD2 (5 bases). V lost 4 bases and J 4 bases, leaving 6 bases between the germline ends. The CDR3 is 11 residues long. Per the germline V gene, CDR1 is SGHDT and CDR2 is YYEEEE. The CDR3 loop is CASSRGYEQYF. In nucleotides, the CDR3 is TGTGCCAGCAGCCGGGGTTACGAGCAGTACTTC.

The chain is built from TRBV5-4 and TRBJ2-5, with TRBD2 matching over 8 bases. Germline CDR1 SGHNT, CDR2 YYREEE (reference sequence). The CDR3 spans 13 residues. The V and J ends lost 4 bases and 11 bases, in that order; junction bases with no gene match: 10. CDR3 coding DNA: TGTGCCAGCAGCCCTGTGGGAGCGGGGGAGCAGTACTTC. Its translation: CASSPVGAGEQYF. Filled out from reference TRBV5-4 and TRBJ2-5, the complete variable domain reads ETGVTQSPTHLIKTRGQQVTLRCSSQSGHNTVSWYQQALGQGPQFIFQYYREEENGRGNFPPRFSGLQFPNYSSELNVNALELDDSALYLCASSPVGAGEQYFGPGTRLLVL.

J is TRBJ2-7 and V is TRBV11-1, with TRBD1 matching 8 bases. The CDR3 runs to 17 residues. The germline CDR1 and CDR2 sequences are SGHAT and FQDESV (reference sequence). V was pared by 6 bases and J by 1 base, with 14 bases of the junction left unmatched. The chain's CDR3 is CASSPFGQGGDSYEQYF. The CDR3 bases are TGTGCCAGCAGTCCGTTCGGACAGGGTGGAGATTCCTACGAGCAGTACTTC.

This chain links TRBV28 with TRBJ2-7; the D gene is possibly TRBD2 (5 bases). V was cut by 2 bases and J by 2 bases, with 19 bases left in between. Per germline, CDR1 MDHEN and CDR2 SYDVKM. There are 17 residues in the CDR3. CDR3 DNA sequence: TGTGCCAGCAGTTTAAACCCACGTGGTGGGAGCACCTACGAGCAGTACTTC. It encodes CASSLNPRGGSTYEQYF.

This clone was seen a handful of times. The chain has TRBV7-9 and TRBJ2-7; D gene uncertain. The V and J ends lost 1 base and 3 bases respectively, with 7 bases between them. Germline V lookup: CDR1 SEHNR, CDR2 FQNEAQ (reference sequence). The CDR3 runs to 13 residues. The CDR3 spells CASSLGVGYEQYF. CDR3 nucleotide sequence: TGTGCCAGCAGCTTAGGGGTGGGCTACGAGCAGTACTTC.